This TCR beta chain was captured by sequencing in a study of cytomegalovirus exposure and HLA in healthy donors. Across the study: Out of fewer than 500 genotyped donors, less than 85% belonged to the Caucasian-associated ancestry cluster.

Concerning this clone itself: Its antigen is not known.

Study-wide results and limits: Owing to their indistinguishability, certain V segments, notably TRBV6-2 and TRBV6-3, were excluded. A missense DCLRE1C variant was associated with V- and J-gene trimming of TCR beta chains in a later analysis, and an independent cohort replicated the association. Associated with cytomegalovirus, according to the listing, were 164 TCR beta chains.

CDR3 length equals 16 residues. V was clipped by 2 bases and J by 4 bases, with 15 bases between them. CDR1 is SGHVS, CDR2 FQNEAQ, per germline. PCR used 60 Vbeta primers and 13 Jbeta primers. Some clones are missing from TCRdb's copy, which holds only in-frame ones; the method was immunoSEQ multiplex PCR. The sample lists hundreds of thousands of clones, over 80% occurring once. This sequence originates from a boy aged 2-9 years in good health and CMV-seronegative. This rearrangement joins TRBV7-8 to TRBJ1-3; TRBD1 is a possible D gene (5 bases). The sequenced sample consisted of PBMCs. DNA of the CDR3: TGTGCCAGCAGCTTACCCAGGGAAGCGGGCGGAAACACCATATATTTT. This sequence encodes CASSLPREAGGNTIYF.